This T cell receptor (beta chain) derives from a study of T cell changes during pregnancy in multiple sclerosis. Method: immunoSEQ multiplex PCR; TCRdb's copy keeps in-frame clones and lacks some. This table holds almost 20,000 clones, 89% found once. The starting material was CD8+ T cells from peripheral blood mononuclear cells, obtained in the second trimester of pregnancy. This receptor was obtained from a female donor in good health, enrolled as a control in a pregnancy study.

CDR3 sequence (DNA): TGCGCCAGCAGCTTTACAGCGGACGGCTTCAATGAGCAGTTCTTC. It is translated as CASSFTADGFNEQFF. V gene TRBV5-1 combines with J gene TRBJ2-1; D may be TRBD2 (5 bases). Germline CDR1 reads SGHRS; CDR2 reads YFSETQ. CDR3 length equals 15 residues. Between the trimmed V and J ends, which lost 2 bases and 6 bases, there was a span of 15 bases.